What follows are 5 T cell receptor beta chains derived from one specimen sequenced in a study of CD8 T cells in Susac syndrome. The RNA input was 0.5 to 1 ug, and it was reverse transcribed with random hexamers. TCRdb ran MiXCR on the immunoSEQ multiplex PCR reads and lists one entry per CDR3 protein. The data contain some 120,000 distinct CDR3 sequences, 90% to 95% of them seen just once; the ten biggest clones take up over 0.1%. Material: CD4+ T cells from PBMCs. Receptor source: a human donor with multiple sclerosis.

This CDR3 is CAWSPAGNSNQPQHF. The CDR3 nucleotides are TGTGCCTGGAGTCCCGCGGGTAATAGCAATCAGCCCCAGCATTTT. The gene calls are TRBV30 and TRBJ1-5, with unresolved D. Germline V lookup: CDR1 GTSNPN, CDR2 SVGIG (reference sequence). This CDR3 has 15 amino acids. V lost 2 bases, J lost 0 bases, and 11 bases lay in between.

In DNA, the CDR3 is TGCAGCGTCCTACAGGCCGCTAACTATGGCTACACCTTC. Its translation: CSVLQAANYGYTF. J is TRBJ1-2 and V is TRBV29-1, with D maybe TRBD1 (5 bases). V lost 6 bases, J lost 0 bases, and 11 bases lay in between. CDR3 length: 13 amino acids. Germline assignment: CDR1 SQVTM and CDR2 ANQGSEA. The full variable domain, rest sourced from reference TRBV29-1 and TRBJ1-2, is SAVISQKPSRDICQRGTSLTIQCQVDSQVTMMFWYRQQPGQSLTLIATANQGSEATYESGFVIDKFPISRPNLTFSTLTVSNMSPEDSSIYLCSVLQAANYGYTFGSGTRLTVV.

This sequence joins TRBV9 and TRBJ2-2; possibly TRBD1 for D (5 bases). Trimming pared 0 bases from V and 6 bases from J, leaving 18 bases between. Germline CDR1 reads SGDLS; CDR2 reads YYNGEE. This CDR3 contains 17 residues. The CDR3 DNA reads as TGTGCCAGCAGCGTAGAAGGGGCCTTGGGGCGAGCCGGGGAGCTGTTTTTT. Translation gives CASSVEGALGRAGELFF.

This clonotype came up once. The CDR3 loop is CSVPKGERDEKLFF. The CDR3 DNA is TGCAGCGTCCCGAAAGGGGAACGGGATGAAAAACTGTTTTTT. This chain links TRBV29-1 with TRBJ1-4, with D perhaps matching TRBD1 (5 bases). Trimming took 6 bases from V and 6 from J, leaving 17 bases between them. CDR3 length equals 14 residues. CDR1 and CDR2 (germline): SQVTM, ANQGSEA.

The V call is TRBV29-1, the J call TRBJ2-7; 7 bases align to TRBD1. CDR3 length: 13 residues. CDR1 is SQVTM, CDR2 ANQGSEA, per germline. The trim removed 5 bases at V and 2 bases at J, leaving 6 bases unmatched. The CDR3, as DNA: TGCAGCGTTTGGCAGGGGGTAGCCTACGAGCAGTACTTC. Translating gives CSVWQGVAYEQYF.